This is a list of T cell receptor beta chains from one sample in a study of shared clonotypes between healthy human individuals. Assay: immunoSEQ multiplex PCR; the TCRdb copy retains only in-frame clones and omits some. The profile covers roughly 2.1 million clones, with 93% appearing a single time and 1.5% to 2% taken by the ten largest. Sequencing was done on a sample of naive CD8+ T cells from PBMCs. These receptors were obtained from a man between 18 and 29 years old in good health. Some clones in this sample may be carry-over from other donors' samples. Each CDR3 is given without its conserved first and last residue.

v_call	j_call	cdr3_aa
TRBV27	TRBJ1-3	ASSLVSGNTIY
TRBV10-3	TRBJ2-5	AISESIRVGQETQY
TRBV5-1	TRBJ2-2	ASSLGRGLRANTGELF
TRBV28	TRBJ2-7	ASSFSLMGRHEQY
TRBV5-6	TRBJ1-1	ASSWDRVDTEAF
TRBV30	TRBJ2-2	ASTGYTGELF
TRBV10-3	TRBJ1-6	AISDGGQGNSPLH
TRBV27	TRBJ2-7	ASSLSSTYEQY
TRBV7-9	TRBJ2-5	ASSPGTSELQETQY
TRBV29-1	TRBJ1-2	SYQRAYGYT
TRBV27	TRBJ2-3	ASSTHREVSTDTQY
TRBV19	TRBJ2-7	ATGLAPAYEQY
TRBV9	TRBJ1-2	ASSQTTGRFGYT
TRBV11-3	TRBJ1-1	ASSLSASARDRGLITEAF
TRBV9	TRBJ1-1	ASSDGTDEAF
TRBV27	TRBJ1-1	ASSLFSTTGRTF
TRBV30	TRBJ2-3	AWFDRDRGHGTQY
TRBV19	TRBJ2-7	ASSIRTGDEQY
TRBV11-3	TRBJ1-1	ASSGRPNTEAF
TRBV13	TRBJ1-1	ASSLDRAVHEAF
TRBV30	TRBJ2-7	AWSVNRGLRYEQY
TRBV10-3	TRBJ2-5	AISEAENREETQY
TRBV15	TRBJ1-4	ATSRDGQPNEKLF
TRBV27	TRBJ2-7	ASSLSYSFPYEQY
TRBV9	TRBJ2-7	ASSVSGLAGDYEQY
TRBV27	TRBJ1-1	ASSQGGSNTEAF
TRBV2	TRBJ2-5	ASSSPTGRLQETQY
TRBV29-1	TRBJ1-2	SVEFRREGVGYGYT
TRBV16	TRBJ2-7	ASSLGGDQY
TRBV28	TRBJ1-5	ASSTSGARGQPQH
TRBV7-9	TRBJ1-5	ASSSGPGSSNQPQH
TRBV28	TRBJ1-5	ASSSGTVSNQPQH